This TCR beta chain is from a study of blood T cell repertoires in COVID-19. For the study at large: Samples taken during acute and convalescent COVID-19 were collected in the United States, Italy and Spain. T cells, B-cell-depleted T cells, or PBMCs provided the cDNA or gDNA that served as material.

In the original processing: The assay estimated nucleated cells by amplifying reference gene primers. TCRdb's table, derived via immunoSEQ multiplex PCR, lists solely in-frame clones and lacks some. V and J calls plus clone size are reproduced from that table; the DNA served to infer D and trimming. In the table there are fewer than 200,000 clones, approximately 85% of which are singletons. V was clipped by 4 bases and J by 5 bases, with 14 bases between them. The germline V gene encodes CDR1 SQVTM and CDR2 ANQGSEA. The CDR3 runs to 13 residues. The V gene is TRBV29-1, the J gene TRBJ1-2, with a tentative D call TRBD1 (6 bases). The sequencing sample was made of peripheral blood. This clonotype was obtained from a man aged 55 to 70 who had recovered from COVID-19. In nucleotides, the CDR3 is TGCAGCGTTGCTCAGGGGCAAAAATATGGCTACACCTTC. Translated: CSVAQGQKYGYTF.